This T cell receptor (beta chain) stems from a study of beta chain features in type 1 diabetes. Study at large: The study examined about 100 million sorted cells across all samples.

Sequencing targeted expressed TCRB transcripts, as all isolated RNA had been reverse transcribed. Some clones are missing from TCRdb's copy, which holds only in-frame ones; the method was immunoSEQ multiplex PCR. This repertoire shows approximately 330,000 clones, approximately 11% found once; its top ten account for about 0.015%. This clone was detected only a few times. Its antigen remains unidentified. The germline gives CDR1 MDHEN, CDR2 SYDVKM. The CDR3 is 17 amino acids. V shed 4 bases, J shed 2 bases, and the junction held 11 bases outside the gene matches. General study results and limits: The VDJ junctions of type 1 diabetes patients carried fewer insertions and more deletions. Patients with Type 1 diabetes showed moderately but significantly shorter TCRB CDR3s in all four CD4+ subsets. For patients and controls alike, PCR might favor shorter templates to the same degree.

This TCR was sampled from a woman aged 25 to 39 in good health. The chain has TRBV28 and TRBJ2-7, with 10 bases identical to TRBD2. Sample: naive CD4+ T cells from blood. The CDR3 here is CASSSLGLADPTYEQYF. CDR3 DNA sequence: TGTGCCAGCAGTTCTCTTGGACTAGCGGATCCTACCTACGAGCAGTACTTC.